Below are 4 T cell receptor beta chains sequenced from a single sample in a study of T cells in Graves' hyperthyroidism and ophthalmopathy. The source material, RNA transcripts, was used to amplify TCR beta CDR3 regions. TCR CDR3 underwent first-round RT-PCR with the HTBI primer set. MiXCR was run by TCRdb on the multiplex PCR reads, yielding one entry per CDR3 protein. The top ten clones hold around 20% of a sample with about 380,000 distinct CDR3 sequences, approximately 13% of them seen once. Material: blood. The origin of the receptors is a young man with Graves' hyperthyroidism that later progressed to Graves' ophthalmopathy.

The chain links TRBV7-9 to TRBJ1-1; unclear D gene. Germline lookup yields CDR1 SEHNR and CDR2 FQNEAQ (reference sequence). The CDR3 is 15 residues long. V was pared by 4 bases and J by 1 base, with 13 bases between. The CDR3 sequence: CASSSTLIPNTEAFF. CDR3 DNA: TGTGCCAGCAGCTCGACTTTGATCCCGAACACTGAAGCTTTCTTT. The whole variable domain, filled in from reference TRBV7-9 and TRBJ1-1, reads DTGVSQNPRHKITKRGQNVTFRCDPISEHNRLYWYRQTLGQGPEFLTYFQNEAQLEKSRLLSDRFSAERPKGSFSTLEIQRTEQGDSAMYLCASSSTLIPNTEAFFGQGTRLTVV.

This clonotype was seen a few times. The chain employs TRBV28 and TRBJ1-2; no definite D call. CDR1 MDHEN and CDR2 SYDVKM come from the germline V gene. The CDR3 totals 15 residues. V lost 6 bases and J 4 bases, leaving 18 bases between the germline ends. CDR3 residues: CASRTYLEPTYGYTF. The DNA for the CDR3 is TGTGCCAGCAGAACATACTTAGAACCAACCTATGGCTACACCTTC.

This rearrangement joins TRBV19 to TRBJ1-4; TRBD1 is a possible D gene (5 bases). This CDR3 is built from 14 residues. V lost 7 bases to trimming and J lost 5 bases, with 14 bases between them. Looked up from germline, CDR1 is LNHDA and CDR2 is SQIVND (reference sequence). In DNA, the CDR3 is TGTGCCAGTAATCCCCTGGGACTGAATGAAAAACTGTTTTTT. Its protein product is CASNPLGLNEKLFF.

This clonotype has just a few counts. The CDR3 region is CASSVRDGGRNTGELFF. CDR3 DNA: TGTGCCAGCAGCGTCCGGGACGGCGGCCGAAACACCGGGGAGCTGTTTTTT. V usage is TRBV7-8 and J usage is TRBJ2-2; the D gene could be TRBD1 or TRBD2 (5 bases each). Germline values: CDR1 SGHVS, CDR2 FQNEAQ. The CDR3 length is 17 residues. V was pared by 5 bases and J by 2 bases, with 18 bases between.